Below, 8 T cell receptor beta chains from the same sample are listed, as sequenced in a study of cytomegalovirus exposure and HLA in healthy donors. PCR amplification relied on 60 Vbeta primers (plus 13 Jbeta primers). TCRdb keeps only in-frame clones here, not all; method: immunoSEQ multiplex PCR. Of some 180,000 clones listed, about 80% were seen once; the top ten hold about 1.6%. The sequenced material came from PBMCs. Receptor source: a man in his forties in good health and CMV-seronegative.

The rearrangement uses TRBV5-4 and TRBJ1-3; 9 bases line up with TRBD1. The ends lost 4 bases at V and 2 bases at J; junction bases unmatched: 7. This CDR3 spans 16 amino acids. Germline V CDR1 and CDR2: SGHNT, YYREEE (reference sequence). CDR3: CASSPRDRVTGNTIYF. CDR3 DNA sequence: TGTGCCAGCAGCCCTCGGGACAGGGTTACTGGAAACACCATATATTTT. The whole variable domain, remainder taken from reference TRBV5-4 and TRBJ1-3, is ETGVTQSPTHLIKTRGQQVTLRCSSQSGHNTVSWYQQALGQGPQFIFQYYREEENGRGNFPPRFSGLQFPNYSSELNVNALELDDSALYLCASSPRDRVTGNTIYFGEGSWLTVV.

The rearrangement uses TRBV4-3 and TRBJ1-5; D is unresolved. Trimming took 0 bases from V and 6 from J, leaving 6 bases between them. Germline V CDR1 and CDR2: LGHNA, YSLEER. The CDR3 is made up of 13 amino acids. The CDR3 spells CASSQDVSQPQHF. CDR3 sequence (DNA): TGCGCCAGCAGCCAAGATGTCAGTCAGCCCCAGCATTTT.

In this sample, this clone turned up a few times. The rearrangement links TRBV7-8 to TRBJ2-7; D not resolved. V lost 5 bases to trimming and J lost 3 bases, with 8 bases between them. Germline V gives CDR1 SGHVS, CDR2 FQNEAQ. This CDR3 has 12 amino acids. Here the CDR3 reads CASSQNGYEQYF. In DNA, the CDR3 is TGTGCCAGCAGCCAAAACGGCTACGAGCAGTACTTC.

This chain joins TRBV7-2 and TRBJ2-7; the match to TRBD1 covers 9 bases. Looked up from germline, CDR1 is SGHTA and CDR2 is FQGNSA. J gave up 9 bases and V 1 base, and 4 bases lay outside the gene matches. The CDR3 has 13 residues. Written as DNA, the CDR3 is TGTGCCAGCAGCTTAGAAGGGGGACAGGGGCAGTACTTC. Its translation: CASSLEGGQGQYF.

V usage is TRBV7-2 and J usage is TRBJ1-1, with unresolved D. Germline V CDR1 and CDR2: SGHTA, FQGNSA. V lost 4 bases, J lost 7 bases, and 7 bases lay in between. This CDR3 comprises 11 residues. The CDR3 region is CASSSALEAFF. The CDR3 DNA reads TGTGCCAGCAGCTCAGCCCTTGAAGCTTTCTTT.

Only one count was recorded for this clone. This chain connects TRBV29-1 to TRBJ2-1; TRBD2 matches at 9 bases. V dropped 3 bases and J dropped 7; count of bases not matched to a gene: 10. This CDR3 has 15 residues. Germline loops: CDR1 SQVTM, CDR2 ANQGSEA. The CDR3 loop reads CSVETSGSGVNEQFF. CDR3 coding DNA: TGCAGCGTTGAGACTAGCGGATCCGGCGTGAATGAGCAGTTCTTC.

V and J are TRBV2 and TRBJ2-2; TRBD1 aligns across 7 bases. CDR1 is SNHLY, CDR2 FYNNEI, per germline. The CDR3 has 13 residues. V was pared by 6 bases and J by 7 bases, with 5 bases of the junction left unmatched. DNA for the CDR3: TGTGCCAGCAGGACAGGGAAGAACGGGGAGCTGTTTTTT. Amino acids: CASRTGKNGELFF.

This clone was observed a few times. The V gene is TRBV6-5, the J gene TRBJ2-5; no firm D call. Germline CDR1 is MNHEY and CDR2 is SVGAGI. Between the trimmed V and J ends, which lost 2 bases and 5 bases, there was a span of 9 bases. This CDR3 contains 13 residues. The CDR3 is CASSYDTAETQYF. CDR3 coding DNA: TGTGCCAGCAGTTACGACACAGCCGAGACCCAGTACTTC.